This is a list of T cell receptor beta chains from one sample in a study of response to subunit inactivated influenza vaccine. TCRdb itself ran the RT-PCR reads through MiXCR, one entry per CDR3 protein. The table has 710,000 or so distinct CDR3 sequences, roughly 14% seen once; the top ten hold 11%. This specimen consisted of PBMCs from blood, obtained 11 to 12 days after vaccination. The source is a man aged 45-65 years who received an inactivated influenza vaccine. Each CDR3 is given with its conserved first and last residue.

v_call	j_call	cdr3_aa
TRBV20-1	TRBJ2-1	CSAPRQGRVNEQFF
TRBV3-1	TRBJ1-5	CASSQVGSNQPQHF
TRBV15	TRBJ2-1	CATSSQGNYEQFF
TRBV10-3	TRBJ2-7	CAISDLGIHEQYF
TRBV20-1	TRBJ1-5	CSAPKDEGNQPQHF
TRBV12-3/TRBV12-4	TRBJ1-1	CASSKTGLETEAFF
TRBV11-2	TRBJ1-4	CASSGYTATNEKLFF
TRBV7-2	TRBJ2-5	CASSHGQEETQYF
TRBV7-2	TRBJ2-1	CASSLRWGEQFF
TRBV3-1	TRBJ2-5	CASSQVAETQYF
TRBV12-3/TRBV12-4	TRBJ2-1	CASSLYGENEQFF
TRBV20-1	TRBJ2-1	CSASPLFEQFF
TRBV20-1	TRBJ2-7	CSARDKRHSSYEQYF
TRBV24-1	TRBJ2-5	CATSDSVGFQETQYF
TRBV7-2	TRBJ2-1	CASSLGAGAYNEQFF
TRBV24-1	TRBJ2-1	CATTGTGQSNEQFF
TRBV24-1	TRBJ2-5	CATSDFGTARETQYF